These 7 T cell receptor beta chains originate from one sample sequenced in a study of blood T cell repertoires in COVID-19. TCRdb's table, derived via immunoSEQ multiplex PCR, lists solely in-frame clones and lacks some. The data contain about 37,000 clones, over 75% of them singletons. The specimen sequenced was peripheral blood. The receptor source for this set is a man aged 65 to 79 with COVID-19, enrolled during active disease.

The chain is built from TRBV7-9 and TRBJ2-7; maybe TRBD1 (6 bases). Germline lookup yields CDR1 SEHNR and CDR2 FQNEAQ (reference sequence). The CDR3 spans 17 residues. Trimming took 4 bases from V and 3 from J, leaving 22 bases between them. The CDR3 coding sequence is TGTGCCAGCAGCTCCGGCCTCATGGCAGGGGCCATCTACGAGCAGTACTTC. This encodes CASSSGLMAGAIYEQYF.

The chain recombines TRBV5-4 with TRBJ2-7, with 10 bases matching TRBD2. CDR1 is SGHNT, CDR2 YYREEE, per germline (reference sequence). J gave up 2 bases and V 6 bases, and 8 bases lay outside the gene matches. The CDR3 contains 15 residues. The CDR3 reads CASKRGLAGAYEQYF. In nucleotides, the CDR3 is TGTGCCAGCAAGCGGGGGCTAGCGGGAGCCTACGAGCAGTACTTC.

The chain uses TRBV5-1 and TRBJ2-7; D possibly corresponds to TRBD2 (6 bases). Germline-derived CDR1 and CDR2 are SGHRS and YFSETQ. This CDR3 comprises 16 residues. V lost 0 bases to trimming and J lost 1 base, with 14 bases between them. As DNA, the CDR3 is TGCGCCAGCAGCTTGGTGGTTAGCGGTACTTCCTACGAGCAGTACTTC. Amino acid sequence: CASSLVVSGTSYEQYF.

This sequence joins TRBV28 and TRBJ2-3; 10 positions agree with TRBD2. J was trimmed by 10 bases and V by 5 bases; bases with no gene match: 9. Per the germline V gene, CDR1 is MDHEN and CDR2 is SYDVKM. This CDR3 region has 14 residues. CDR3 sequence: CASSRLAGSFSQYF. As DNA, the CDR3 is TGTGCCAGCAGTCGACTAGCGGGTTCATTCTCGCAGTATTTT.

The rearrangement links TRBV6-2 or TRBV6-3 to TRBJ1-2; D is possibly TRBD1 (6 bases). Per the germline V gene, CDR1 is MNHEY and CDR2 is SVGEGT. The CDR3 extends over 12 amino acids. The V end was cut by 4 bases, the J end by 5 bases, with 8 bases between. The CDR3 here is CASSSQGYGYTF. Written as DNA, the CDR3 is TGTGCCAGCAGTTCTCAGGGGTATGGCTACACCTTC.

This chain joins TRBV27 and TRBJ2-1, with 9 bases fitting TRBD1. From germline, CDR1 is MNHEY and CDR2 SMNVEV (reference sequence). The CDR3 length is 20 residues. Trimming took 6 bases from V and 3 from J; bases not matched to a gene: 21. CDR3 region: CASRKTSGTGHLGSYNEQFF. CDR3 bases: TGTGCCAGCAGAAAAACGTCCGGGACAGGGCATCTTGGGAGCTACAATGAGCAGTTCTTC.

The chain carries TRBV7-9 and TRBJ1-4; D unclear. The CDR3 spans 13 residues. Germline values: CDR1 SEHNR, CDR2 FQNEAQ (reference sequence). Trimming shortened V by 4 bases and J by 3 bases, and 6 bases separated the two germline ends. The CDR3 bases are TGTGCCAGCAGCTCGATAGCTAATGAAAAACTGTTTTTT. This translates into CASSSIANEKLFF.